The rows below give T cell receptor beta chains drawn from one sample of a study of T-cell reconstitution after alpha-beta-depleted transplantation in children. TCRdb fed the PCR reads into MiXCR, producing one record per CDR3 protein. The data show roughly 570,000 distinct CDR3 sequences, 20% to 30% seen once. The sequencing used PBMCs, collected before TCRalphabeta/CD19-depleted stem cell transplant. The receptors derive from a boy in the first two years of life with Wiskott-Aldrich syndrome, due to receive a stem cell transplant. CDR3s include the opening cysteine and the closing phenylalanine or tryptophan. Each record gives: CDR3 protein, CDR3 DNA, J gene, V gene, CDR3 length, clone size, D gene. D genes are given only for firm matches. A row's size may be missing; if present it is once, few, many or a size class.

CASSSMGKTSGSGNIQYF,TGTGCCAGCAGCTCTATGGGGAAGACTAGCGGGAGTGGGAACATTCAGTACTTC,TRBJ2-4,TRBV6-1,18,-,TRBD2
CAWCRELVVPNEQFF,TGTGCCTGGTGCCGAGAACTAGTTGTACCCAATGAGCAGTTCTTC,TRBJ2-1,TRBV30,15,many,-
CATSGTSGLTDTQYF,TGTGCCACCAGCGGAACTAGCGGACTCACAGATACGCAGTATTTT,TRBJ2-3,TRBV15,15,few,TRBD2
CSARRTGWWRGDEKLFF,TGCAGTGCTAGGAGAACAGGATGGTGGAGAGGGGATGAAAAACTGTTTTTT,TRBJ1-4,TRBV20-1,17,-,-
CASSLEGKNQPQHF,TGCGCCAGCAGCTTGGAAGGGAAGAATCAGCCCCAGCATTTT,TRBJ1-5,TRBV5-1,14,-,-
CASSPRTSGGETQYF,TGTGCCAGCTCACCACGGACTAGCGGGGGTGAGACCCAGTACTTC,TRBJ2-5,TRBV18,15,few,TRBD2
CASSDTGTSKIRTEAFF,TGCGCCAGCAGCGACACCGGGACCTCTAAAATCCGTACTGAAGCTTTCTTT,TRBJ1-1,TRBV5-1,17,few,-
CASSKGQGMRNEQFF,TGTGCCAGCAGTAAAGGACAGGGGATGAGGAATGAGCAGTTCTTC,TRBJ2-1,TRBV12-3/TRBV12-4,15,-,TRBD1
CSARDLGYWNTEAFF,TGCAGTGCTAGAGATCTCGGGTACTGGAACACTGAAGCTTTCTTT,TRBJ1-1,TRBV20-1,15,few,-
CASSPRVASIYGYTF,TGTGCCAGCAGTCCTCGGGTAGCCTCGATCTATGGCTACACCTTC,TRBJ1-2,TRBV12-3/TRBV12-4,15,-,-
CATSPPNRGNTIYF,TGTGCCACCTCCCCCCCAAATAGGGGAAACACCATATATTTT,TRBJ1-3,TRBV10-3,14,few,-
CASSWGLIHNEQFF,TGCGCCAGCAGCTGGGGACTCATTCACAATGAGCAGTTCTTC,TRBJ2-1,TRBV5-1,14,few,-
CASSPPGNTIYF,TGTGCCAGCAGCCCGCCTGGAAACACCATATATTTT,TRBJ1-3,TRBV12-3/TRBV12-4,12,-,-
CASRPTGVSVETQYF,TGCGCCAGCAGGCCGACAGGGGTCTCTGTTGAGACCCAGTACTTC,TRBJ2-5,TRBV5-1,15,-,TRBD1
CASSTWGATYEQYF,TGCGCCAGCAGCACGTGGGGGGCGACCTACGAGCAGTACTTC,TRBJ2-7,TRBV5-1,14,few,-
CASSQGLAGVTEQFF,TGTGCCAGCAGCCAGGGACTAGCGGGAGTCACTGAGCAGTTCTTC,TRBJ2-1,TRBV7-2,15,-,TRBD2
CASSMPGLAGRGGTGELFF,TGTGCCAGCAGCATGCCGGGACTAGCGGGACGTGGGGGCACCGGGGAGCTGTTTTTT,TRBJ2-2,TRBV7-6,19,-,TRBD2
CASSLIGPQFTYEQYF,TGTGCCAGCAGTTTAATCGGACCTCAATTTACCTACGAGCAGTACTTC,TRBJ2-7,TRBV27,16,-,-
CASEAGGTYNEQFF,TGCGCCAGTGAAGCAGGGGGGACCTACAATGAGCAGTTCTTC,TRBJ2-1,TRBV5-1,14,-,-
CASSFSVVSGNTIYF,TGTGCCAGCAGCTTTTCAGTCGTCTCTGGAAACACCATATATTTT,TRBJ1-3,TRBV5-5,15,once,-
CASSLGQGSVDTQYF,TGCGCCAGCAGCTTGGGACAGGGTTCGGTTGATACGCAGTATTTT,TRBJ2-3,TRBV5-1,15,-,TRBD1
CAIKGDRDSNQPQHF,TGTGCCATCAAGGGGGACAGGGATAGCAATCAGCCCCAGCATTTT,TRBJ1-5,TRBV10-3,15,few,TRBD1
CAWSHWSSSTDTQYF,TGTGCCTGGAGTCATTGGAGCAGCAGCACAGATACGCAGTATTTT,TRBJ2-3,TRBV30,15,-,-
CSVRTGVHEQYF,TGCAGCGTCCGGACAGGGGTCCACGAGCAGTACTTC,TRBJ2-7,TRBV29-1,12,few,TRBD1
CASSLTSGLYNEQFF,TGCGCCAGCAGCCTGACTAGCGGCCTCTACAATGAGCAGTTCTTC,TRBJ2-1,TRBV5-1,15,many,TRBD2
CASSPRPMTYNEQFF,TGTGCCAGCAGCCCTCGACCGATGACCTACAATGAGCAGTTCTTC,TRBJ2-1,TRBV5-5,15,few,-
CASSQETSGRTNYEQYF,TGCGCCAGCAGCCAAGAGACTAGCGGGAGGACAAACTACGAGCAGTACTTC,TRBJ2-7,TRBV4-1,17,-,TRBD2
CSAQTGNGNQPQHF,TGCAGTGCTCAAACAGGGAATGGGAATCAGCCCCAGCATTTT,TRBJ1-5,TRBV20-1,14,-,-
CASSEDRVSFYEQYF,TGTGCCAGCAGTGAAGACAGGGTCTCCTTCTACGAGCAGTACTTC,TRBJ2-7,TRBV28,15,once,TRBD1
CASSFWDSLGETQYF,TGTGCCAGCAGCTTCTGGGACTCCCTTGGAGAGACCCAGTACTTC,TRBJ2-5,TRBV7-9,15,-,-
CSARSGTEKGGRHF,TGCAGTGCTAGATCCGGGACAGAAAAGGGGGGCCGACACTTT,TRBJ1-6,TRBV20-1,14,-,TRBD1
CASSYRGEVGTDTQYF,TGCGCCAGCAGCTATCGGGGCGAAGTGGGCACAGATACGCAGTATTTT,TRBJ2-3,TRBV4-1,16,-,-
CSARDWVEYNEQFF,TGCAGTGCTAGAGATTGGGTAGAGTACAATGAGCAGTTCTTC,TRBJ2-1,TRBV20-1,14,few,-